Many counts were recorded for the clone carrying this TCR beta chain. Antigen: not known. A much larger clone lies a single base off, so this may be a read error. This sample was included in a study of breast tumors, draining lymph nodes, adjacent tissues. Study-wide results and limits: Tumor T cell lymph node origin was a supported hypothesis, not proven.

Germline-derived CDR1 and CDR2 are DFQATT and SNEGSKA (reference sequence). V dropped 6 bases and J dropped 13 bases, with 19 bases sitting between them. The CDR3 has 12 amino acids. TCRdb reprocessed the multiplex PCR reads with MiXCR, giving one entry per CDR3 protein. The data contain 50,000 to 55,000 distinct CDR3 sequences, under 45% of them singletons. What was sequenced was breast tumor tissue. The V gene is TRBV20-1, the J gene TRBJ2-1; D may be TRBD1 (5 bases). This receptor was obtained from a female donor with breast cancer. Some clones in this sample may be carry-over from other donors' samples. CDR3 bases: TGCAGTGCCACCAAGGGGCGGAAGGGTCAGTTCTTC. Translated: CSATKGRKGQFF.